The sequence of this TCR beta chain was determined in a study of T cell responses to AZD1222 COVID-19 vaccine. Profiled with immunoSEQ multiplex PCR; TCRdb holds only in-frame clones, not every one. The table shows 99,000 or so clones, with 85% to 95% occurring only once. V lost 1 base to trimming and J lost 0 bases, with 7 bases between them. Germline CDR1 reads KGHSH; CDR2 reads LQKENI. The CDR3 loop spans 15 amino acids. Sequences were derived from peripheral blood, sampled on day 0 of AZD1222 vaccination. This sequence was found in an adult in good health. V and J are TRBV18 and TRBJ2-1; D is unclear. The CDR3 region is CASSPQGSSYNEQFF. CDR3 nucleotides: TGTGCCAGCTCACCACAGGGCAGCTCCTACAATGAGCAGTTCTTC.